These 15 T cell receptor beta chains share one sample of origin, sequenced in a study of cytomegalovirus exposure and HLA in healthy donors (dated by TCRdb to between 2016 and 2019). The library was made by the immunoSEQ multiplex PCR assay. TCRdb obtained this table from immuneACCESS and retained in-frame rearrangements with V and J assigned. These tables miss some clones; where compared with another copy, unresolved V genes account for less than half of the shortfall, and the remainder is unexplained. The sample table shows roughly 200,000 clones, and 80% to 90% are seen once. 1% to 1.5% of the sample comes from the top ten. The sequencing input was PBMCs. The receptors stem from a woman in her thirties in good health and CMV-seronegative.

There are many counts of this clone. The chain joins TRBV25-1 to TRBJ2-1; 10 positions match TRBD1. The CDR3 contains 14 residues. CDR1 is MGHDK and CDR2 is SYGVNS in the germline V gene. V was pared by 8 bases and J by 9 bases, with 10 bases of the junction left unmatched. The chain's CDR3 is CASGEGTGAFEQFF. DNA for the CDR3: TGTGCCAGCGGGGAAGGGACAGGGGCCTTTGAGCAGTTCTTC.

This clone was recorded once. The chain joins TRBV7-6 to TRBJ2-7; 10 bases agree with TRBD1. The V gene's germline CDR1 is SGHVS and CDR2 FNYEAQ. There are 15 residues in the CDR3. The V gene end was trimmed by 2 bases and the J gene end by 6 bases; junction bases not matched to a gene: 7. This chain's CDR3 is CASSLQGTGVSEQYF. DNA of the CDR3: TGTGCCAGCAGCTTACAGGGGACAGGGGTTAGCGAGCAGTACTTC.

This clone showed up just a few times. Other DNA sequences in this sample translate to the same CDR3. The CDR3 DNA follows: TGTGCCAGCAGCCCAGGCGGAGGCGTGGCCGGGGAGCTGTTTTTT. This encodes CASSPGGGVAGELFF. The chain combines TRBV7-2 with TRBJ2-2; the D gene is possibly TRBD2 (5 bases). CDR1 SGHTA and CDR2 FQGNSA come from the germline V gene. The CDR3 length is 15 residues. Trimming pared 5 bases from V and 6 bases from J, leaving 16 bases between.

V usage is TRBV7-8 and J usage is TRBJ2-7; 9 bases match TRBD1. Germline V lookup: CDR1 SGHVS, CDR2 FQNEAQ. V was pared by 6 bases and J by 4 bases, with 7 bases of the junction left unmatched. The CDR3 length is 14 residues. The CDR3 sequence: CASSSGQGIYEQYF. CDR3 DNA: TGTGCCAGCAGTTCTGGACAGGGGATTTACGAGCAGTACTTC.

The rearrangement joins TRBV29-1 to TRBJ2-5, with D unclear. The germline V gene has CDR1 SQVTM and CDR2 ANQGSEA. The CDR3 consists of 11 residues. Deletions cut 4 bases from V and 1 base from J, with 4 bases between. In DNA, the CDR3 is TGCAGCGTTGCACTCCAAGAGACCCAGTACTTC. This gives the protein CSVALQETQYF.

This chain connects TRBV30 to TRBJ2-7; D gene uncertain. CDR1 and CDR2 from the germline V gene are GTSNPN and SVGIG (reference sequence). The CDR3 extends over 12 amino acids. V lost 8 bases and J 2 bases, leaving 13 bases between the germline ends. The CDR3 spells CASQNAPYEQYF. The CDR3 nucleotides read TGTGCCAGCCAAAACGCCCCCTACGAGCAGTACTTC.

The gene calls are TRBV5-8 and TRBJ2-7, with D possibly matching TRBD1 (6 bases). This CDR3 is built from 14 residues. V shed 3 bases and J shed 7 bases, with 17 bases lying between them. CDR1 is SGHTS, CDR2 YDEGEE, per germline. The CDR3 region is CASSYEATGSEQYF. CDR3 bases: TGTGCCAGCAGCTACGAGGCGACAGGCAGTGAGCAGTACTTC.

This chain links TRBV15 with TRBJ2-1; D not resolved. Germline V gene data show CDR1 as LNHNV and CDR2 as YYDKDF (reference sequence). V dropped 6 bases and J dropped 3 bases, with 12 bases sitting between them. The length of the CDR3 is 14 residues. The CDR3 sequence: CATSGTPGYNEQFF. In DNA form, the CDR3 reads TGTGCCACCAGTGGCACCCCTGGCTACAATGAGCAGTTCTTC.

V gene TRBV14 combines with J gene TRBJ2-1, with TRBD1 matching 9 bases. The junction had 6 bases not matched to a gene; V was cut back by 4 bases and J by 2 bases. Germline CDR1 SGHDN, CDR2 FVKESK. This CDR3 is built from 16 residues. The CDR3 sequence: CASSRARDRAYNEQFF. The CDR3 DNA reads TGTGCCAGCAGCCGGGCCCGGGACAGGGCCTACAATGAGCAGTTCTTC.

V and J are TRBV19 and TRBJ1-5; no clear D gene. The CDR3 covers 16 residues. V lost 4 bases and J lost 2, with 15 bases in between. Germline values: CDR1 LNHDA, CDR2 SQIVND (reference sequence). CDR3 protein: CASSRRHAGGNQPQHF. The CDR3 bases are TGTGCCAGTAGTAGACGACATGCGGGTGGCAATCAGCCCCAGCATTTT. Supplemented by reference TRBV19 and TRBJ1-5, the full variable domain reads DGGITQSPKYLFRKEGQNVTLSCEQNLNHDAMYWYRQDPGQGLRLIYYSQIVNDFQKGDIAEGYSVSREKKESFPLTVTSAQKNPTAFYLCASSRRHAGGNQPQHFGDGTRLSIL.

Points on this clone: Distinct nucleotide sequences in the sample also encode this CDR3. The CDR3 reads CASSSGTGGTEAFF. The CDR3 DNA reads as TGCGCCAGCAGCTCCGGGACAGGGGGCACTGAAGCTTTCTTT. V usage is TRBV5-1 and J usage is TRBJ1-1, with 11 bases aligning to TRBD1. The trim removed 3 bases at V and 4 bases at J, leaving 2 bases unmatched. This CDR3 region has 14 residues. Germline V lookup: CDR1 SGHRS, CDR2 YFSETQ.

This clone showed up just once. This chain connects TRBV2 to TRBJ1-3; possible D gene TRBD1, 6 bases. Germline CDR1 is SNHLY and CDR2 is FYNNEI. CDR3 length equals 16 residues. With 7 bases removed from V and 2 bases from J, the gap between germline ends came to 18 bases. The CDR3 is CASTKQEGVTGNTIYF. CDR3 sequence (DNA): TGTGCCAGCACGAAACAAGAGGGGGTAACTGGAAACACCATATATTTT. Variable domain in full (rest from reference TRBV2 and TRBJ1-3): EPEVTQTPSHQVTQMGQEVILRCVPISNHLYFYWYRQILGQKVEFLVSFYNNEISEKSEIFDDQFSVERPDGSNFTLKIRSTKLEDSAMYFCASTKQEGVTGNTIYFGEGSWLTVV.

This chain joins TRBV2 and TRBJ2-3; 9 nucleotides line up with TRBD2. After removal of 7 bases from V and 6 bases from J, the junction contained 14 bases not matched to a gene. The germline CDR1 and CDR2 sequences are SNHLY and FYNNEI. This CDR3 has 16 amino acids. Here the CDR3 reads CASIERSRGGWDTQYF. The CDR3, as DNA: TGTGCCAGCATCGAGCGCTCGCGGGGGGGTTGGGATACGCAGTATTTT. Full variable domain (outside the CDR3, taken from reference TRBV2 and TRBJ2-3): EPEVTQTPSHQVTQMGQEVILRCVPISNHLYFYWYRQILGQKVEFLVSFYNNEISEKSEIFDDQFSVERPDGSNFTLKIRSTKLEDSAMYFCASIERSRGGWDTQYFGPGTRLTVL.

The rearrangement uses TRBV19 and TRBJ2-1; 7 bases are shared with TRBD2. Germline assignment: CDR1 LNHDA and CDR2 SQIVND (reference sequence). The CDR3 has 14 residues. The CDR3 coding sequence is TGTGCTTCGAACGGCGGGAGCACCTACAATGAGCAGTTCTTC. This gives the protein CASNGGSTYNEQFF. Complete variable domain (other parts from reference TRBV19 and TRBJ2-1): DGGITQSPKYLFRKEGQNVTLSCEQNLNHDAMYWYRQDPGQGLRLIYYSQIVNDFQKGDIAEGYSVSREKKESFPLTVTSAQKNPTAFYLCASNGGSTYNEQFFGPGTRLTVL.

The genes are TRBV6-1 and TRBJ1-1, with 8 bases that match TRBD1. This CDR3 is 15 amino acids long. CDR1 and CDR2 from the germline V gene are MNHNS and SASEGT. The ends lost 3 bases at V and 0 bases at J; junction bases unmatched: 3. The CDR3 region is CASSERQGMNTEAFF. The CDR3 nucleotides are TGTGCCAGCAGTGAGAGACAGGGGATGAACACTGAAGCTTTCTTT.